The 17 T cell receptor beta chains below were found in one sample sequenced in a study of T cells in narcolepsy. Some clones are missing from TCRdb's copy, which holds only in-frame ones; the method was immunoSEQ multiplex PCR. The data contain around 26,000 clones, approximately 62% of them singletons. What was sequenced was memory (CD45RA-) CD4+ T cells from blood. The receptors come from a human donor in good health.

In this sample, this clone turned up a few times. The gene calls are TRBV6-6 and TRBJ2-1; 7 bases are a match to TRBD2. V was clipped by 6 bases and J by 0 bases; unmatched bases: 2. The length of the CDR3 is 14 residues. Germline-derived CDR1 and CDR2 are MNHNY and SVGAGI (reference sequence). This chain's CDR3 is CASRRGDSYNEQFF. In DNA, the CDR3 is TGTGCCAGCAGACGGGGGGACTCCTACAATGAGCAGTTCTTC.

CDR3 loop: CASSPGQGRTGNTIYF. CDR3 DNA sequence: TGTGCCAGCAGCCCTGGACAGGGCCGCACTGGAAACACCATATATTTT. The V call is TRBV5-6, the J call TRBJ1-3; TRBD1 matches at 8 bases. Germline V lookup: CDR1 SGHDT, CDR2 YYEEEE. CDR3 length: 16 amino acids. V dropped 4 bases and J dropped 2; count of bases not matched to a gene: 8. Complete variable domain (other parts from reference TRBV5-6 and TRBJ1-3): DAGVTQSPTHLIKTRGQQVTLRCSPKSGHDTVSWYQQALGQGPQFIFQYYEEEERQRGNFPDRFSGHQFPNYSSELNVNALLLGDSALYLCASSPGQGRTGNTIYFGEGSWLTVV.

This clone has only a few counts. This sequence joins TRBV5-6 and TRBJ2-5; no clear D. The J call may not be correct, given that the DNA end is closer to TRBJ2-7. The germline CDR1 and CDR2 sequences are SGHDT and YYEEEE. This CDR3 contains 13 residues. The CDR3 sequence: CASSSDGYGEQYF. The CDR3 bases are TGTGCCAGCAGCTCTGACGGGTATGGCGAGCAGTACTTC.

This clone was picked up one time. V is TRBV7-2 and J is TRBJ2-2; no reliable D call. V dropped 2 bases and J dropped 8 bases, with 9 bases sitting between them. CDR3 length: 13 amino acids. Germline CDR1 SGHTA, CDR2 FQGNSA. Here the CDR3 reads CASSLYAVGELFF. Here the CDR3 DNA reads TGTGCCAGCAGCTTATATGCCGTGGGGGAGCTGTTTTTT.

CDR3 region: CASSFRSDNSPLHF. DNA of the CDR3: TGTGCCAGCAGCTTCCGATCGGACAATTCACCCCTCCACTTT. The chain couples TRBV7-9 to TRBJ1-6; D is unresolved. Trimming removed 3 bases from V and 7 bases from J, with 10 bases in between. The CDR3 has 14 amino acids. CDR1 is SEHNR, CDR2 FQNEAQ, per germline (reference sequence).

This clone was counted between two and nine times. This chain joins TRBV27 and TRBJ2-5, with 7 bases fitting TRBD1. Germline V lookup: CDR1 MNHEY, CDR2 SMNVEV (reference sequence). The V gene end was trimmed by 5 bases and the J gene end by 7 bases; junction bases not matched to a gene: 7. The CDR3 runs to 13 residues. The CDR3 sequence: CASSETGTGTQYF. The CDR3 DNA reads TGTGCCAGCAGTGAGACAGGGACGGGGACCCAGTACTTC.

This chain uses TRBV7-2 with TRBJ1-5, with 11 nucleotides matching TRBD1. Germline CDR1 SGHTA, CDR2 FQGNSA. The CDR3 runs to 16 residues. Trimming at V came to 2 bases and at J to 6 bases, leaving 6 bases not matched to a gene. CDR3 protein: CASSLYPGQGVQPQHF. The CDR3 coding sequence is TGTGCCAGCAGCTTATATCCGGGACAGGGGGTTCAGCCCCAGCATTTT.

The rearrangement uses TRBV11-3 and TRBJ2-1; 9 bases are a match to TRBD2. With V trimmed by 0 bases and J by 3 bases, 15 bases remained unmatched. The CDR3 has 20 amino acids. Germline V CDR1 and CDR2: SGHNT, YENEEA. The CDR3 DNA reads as TGTGCCAGCAGCTTAGATACATTTGTTATAGCGGGAGACATCTACAATGAGCAGTTCTTC. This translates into CASSLDTFVIAGDIYNEQFF.

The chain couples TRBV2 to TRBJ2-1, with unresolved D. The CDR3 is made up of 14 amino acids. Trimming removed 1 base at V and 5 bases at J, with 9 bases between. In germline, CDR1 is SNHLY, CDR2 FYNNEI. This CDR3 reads CASSEVGLNNEQFF. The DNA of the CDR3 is TGTGCCAGCAGTGAAGTTGGGCTAAACAATGAGCAGTTCTTC.

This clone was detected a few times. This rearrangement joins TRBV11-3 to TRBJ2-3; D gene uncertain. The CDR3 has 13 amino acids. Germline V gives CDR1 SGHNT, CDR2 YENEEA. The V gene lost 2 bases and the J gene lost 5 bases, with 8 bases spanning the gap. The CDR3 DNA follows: TGTGCCAGCAGCTTAAGGTTGCGAGATACGCAGTATTTT. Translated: CASSLRLRDTQYF.

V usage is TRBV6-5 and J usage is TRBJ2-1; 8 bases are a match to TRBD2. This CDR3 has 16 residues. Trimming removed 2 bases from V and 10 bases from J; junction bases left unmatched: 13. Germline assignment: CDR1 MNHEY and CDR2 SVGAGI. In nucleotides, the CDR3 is TGTGCCAGCAGTTACGCACCTGGCGGGGGGCTCGGGGAGCAGTTCTTC. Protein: CASSYAPGGGLGEQFF.

The CDR3 nucleotides read TGTGCCAGCAGTGAAGTAAGGACCGATGGCTACACCTTC. This encodes CASSEVRTDGYTF. V gene TRBV2 combines with J gene TRBJ1-2; D is uncertain. Per germline, CDR1 SNHLY and CDR2 FYNNEI. V lost 1 base to trimming and J lost 6 bases, with 9 bases between them. The CDR3 is made up of 13 amino acids.

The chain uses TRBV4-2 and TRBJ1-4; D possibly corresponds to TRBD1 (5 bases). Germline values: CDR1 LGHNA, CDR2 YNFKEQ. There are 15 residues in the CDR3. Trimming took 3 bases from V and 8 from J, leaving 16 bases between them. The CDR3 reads CASSQDLSGGEKLFF. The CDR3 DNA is TGTGCCAGCAGCCAGGACCTTAGCGGGGGAGAAAAACTGTTTTTT.

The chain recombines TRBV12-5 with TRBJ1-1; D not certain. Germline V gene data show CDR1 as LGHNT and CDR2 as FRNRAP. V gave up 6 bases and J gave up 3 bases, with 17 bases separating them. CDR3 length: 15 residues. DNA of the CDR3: TGTGCTAGTGGCCAATCTAAAGGACTCCACACTGAAGCTTTCTTT. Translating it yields CASGQSKGLHTEAFF.

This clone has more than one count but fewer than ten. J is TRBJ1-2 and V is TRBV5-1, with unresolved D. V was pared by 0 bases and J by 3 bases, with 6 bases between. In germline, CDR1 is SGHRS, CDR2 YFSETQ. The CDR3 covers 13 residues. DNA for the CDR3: TGCGCCAGCAGCTTGGATTCAGACTATGGCTACACCTTC. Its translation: CASSLDSDYGYTF.

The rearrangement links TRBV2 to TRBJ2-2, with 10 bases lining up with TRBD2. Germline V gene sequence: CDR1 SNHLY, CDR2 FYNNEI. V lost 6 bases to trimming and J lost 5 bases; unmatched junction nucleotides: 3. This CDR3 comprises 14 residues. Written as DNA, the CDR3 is TGTGCCAGCAGGAGCGGGAGGGTTACCGGGGAGCTGTTTTTT. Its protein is CASRSGRVTGELFF.

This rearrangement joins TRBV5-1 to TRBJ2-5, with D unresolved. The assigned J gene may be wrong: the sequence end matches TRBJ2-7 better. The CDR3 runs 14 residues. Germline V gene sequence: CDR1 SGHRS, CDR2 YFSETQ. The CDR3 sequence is CASSEDGHTYEQYF. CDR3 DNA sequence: TGCGCCAGCAGCGAGGACGGGCATACCTACGAGCAGTACTTC.